Following are 9 T cell receptor beta chains from one sample sequenced in a study of T cell changes during pregnancy in multiple sclerosis. Profiling relied on immunoSEQ multiplex PCR, and the TCRdb table lists in-frame clones only, not all of them. The table shows about 68,000 clones, with 90% occurring only once. Sequenced here: peripheral blood, sampled in the third trimester of pregnancy. The receptors originated from a female donor with multiple sclerosis, enrolled in a pregnancy study.

This chain joins TRBV30 and TRBJ1-2; D call uncertain. The germline CDR1 and CDR2 sequences are GTSNPN and SVGIG (reference sequence). V was trimmed by 3 bases and J by 1 base, leaving 9 bases between them. This CDR3 spans 13 amino acids. The CDR3 nucleotides are TGTGCCTGGAGCAAACCAGATAACTATGGCTACACCTTC. Its translation is CAWSKPDNYGYTF.

J is TRBJ2-5 and V is TRBV2; a weak D match, TRBD1 (6 bases). The V gene's germline CDR1 is SNHLY and CDR2 FYNNEI. V was shortened by 7 bases and J by 1 base, with 13 bases between the two germline ends. The CDR3 totals 14 residues. The CDR3 spells CASNRQASQETQYF. CDR3 nucleotide sequence: TGTGCCAGCAATCGACAGGCATCCCAAGAGACCCAGTACTTC.

The rearrangement uses TRBV6-1 and TRBJ1-1; the D gene is possibly TRBD1 (5 bases). Germline CDR1 and CDR2: MNHNS and SASEGT. V was pared by 2 bases and J by 7 bases, with 14 bases between. CDR3 length: 14 residues. CDR3 residues: CASSEFPGRVEAFF. The CDR3 coding sequence is TGTGCCAGCAGTGAATTTCCAGGGAGGGTTGAAGCTTTCTTT.

J is TRBJ1-1 and V is TRBV7-9; TRBD1 might be the D (6 bases). CDR1 SEHNR and CDR2 FQNEAQ come from the germline V gene (reference sequence). The CDR3 runs to 17 residues. Trimming left V 1 base short and J 4 bases short, with 19 bases between. CDR3 amino acids: CASSLEYTRGGGTEAFF. As DNA, the CDR3 is TGTGCCAGCAGCTTAGAGTATACCAGGGGAGGGGGCACTGAAGCTTTCTTT.

The rearrangement joins TRBV7-3 to TRBJ1-1; no reliable D call. The CDR3 has 13 amino acids. Germline lookup yields CDR1 SGHTA and CDR2 FQGTGA. V shed 2 bases and J shed 11 bases, with 15 bases lying between them. Here the CDR3 reads CASSLGQVSRAFF. The CDR3 DNA reads TGTGCCAGCAGCTTAGGGCAGGTCTCAAGGGCTTTCTTT.

This clone occurred once. This chain uses TRBV13 with TRBJ1-1; D unclear. Germline CDR1 reads PRHDT; CDR2 reads FYEKMQ (reference sequence). The CDR3 totals 15 residues. The V gene lost 2 bases and the J gene lost 2 bases, with 12 bases spanning the gap. As DNA, the CDR3 is TGTGCCAGCAGCTTAATCTCCGAACACAACACTGAAGCTTTCTTT. Protein: CASSLISEHNTEAFF.

V is TRBV6-5 and J is TRBJ2-3, with 9 bases lining up with TRBD1. The CDR3 spans 15 residues. After removal of 4 bases from V and 3 bases from J, the junction contained 5 bases not matched to a gene. Germline V CDR1 and CDR2: MNHEY, SVGAGI. DNA of the CDR3: TGTGCCAGCAGTTTGTGGGGACAGGGAACAGATACGCAGTATTTT. Encoded protein: CASSLWGQGTDTQYF.

The chain uses TRBV7-9 and TRBJ1-3; 7 nucleotides line up with TRBD1. The J segment lost 2 bases and the V segment lost 1 base, leaving 2 bases of the junction unmatched. The CDR3 has 15 amino acids. Germline V gene sequence: CDR1 SEHNR, CDR2 FQNEAQ (reference sequence). CDR3: CASSLEGTAGNTIYF. CDR3 sequence (DNA): TGTGCCAGCAGCTTAGAGGGGACAGCTGGAAACACCATATATTTT.

J is TRBJ2-1 and V is TRBV29-1; D gene uncertain. CDR3 length: 10 amino acids. The germline CDR1 and CDR2 sequences are SQVTM and ANQGSEA. The V end lost 7 bases, the J end lost 7 bases, and 8 bases lay between the germline ends. CDR3 in amino acids: CSALVNEQFF. CDR3 DNA: TGCAGCGCACTCGTGAATGAGCAGTTCTTC.